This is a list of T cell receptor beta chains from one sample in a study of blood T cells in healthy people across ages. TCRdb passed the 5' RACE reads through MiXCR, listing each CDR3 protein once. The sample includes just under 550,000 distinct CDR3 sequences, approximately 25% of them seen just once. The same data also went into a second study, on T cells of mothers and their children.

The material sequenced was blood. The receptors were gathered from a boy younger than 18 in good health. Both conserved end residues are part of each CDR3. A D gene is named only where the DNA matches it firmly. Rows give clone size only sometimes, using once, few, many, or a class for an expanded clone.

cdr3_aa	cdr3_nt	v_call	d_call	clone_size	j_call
CASSLQLAKNIQYF	TGTGCCAGCAGTCTACAGCTAGCCAAAAACATTCAGTACTTC	TRBV28	NA	many	TRBJ2-4
CASSRNLGEQYF	TGCGCCAGCAGCCGGAATTTGGGCGAGCAGTACTTC	TRBV4-3	NA	few	TRBJ2-7
CASSPTGDSETQYF	TGCGCCAGCAGCCCGACAGGGGATAGTGAGACCCAGTACTTC	TRBV5-1	TRBD1	NA	TRBJ2-5
CAISASHDTEAFF	TGTGCCATCAGTGCGAGTCACGACACTGAAGCTTTCTTT	TRBV10-3	NA	NA	TRBJ1-1
CASSFAPRNEQFF	TGTGCCAGCAGCTTCGCGCCCCGCAATGAGCAGTTCTTC	TRBV7-9	NA	NA	TRBJ2-1
CSAGSATNEKLFF	TGCAGCGCAGGCTCGGCGACTAATGAAAAACTGTTTTTT	TRBV29-1	NA	few	TRBJ1-4
CASSPDRVSYNEQFF	TGTGCCAGCAGCCCGGACAGGGTGTCCTACAATGAGCAGTTCTTC	TRBV13	TRBD1	NA	TRBJ2-1
CASSFFANEQFF	TGTGCCAGCAGTTTTTTCGCAAATGAGCAGTTCTTC	TRBV28	NA	NA	TRBJ2-1
CAGSIRGAGEHTEAFF	TGTGCCGGCTCAATTAGAGGGGCGGGGGAACACACTGAAGCTTTCTTT	TRBV7-8	NA	NA	TRBJ1-1
CASSSTQGFEQYF	TGTGCCAGCAGCTCAACCCAGGGTTTCGAGCAGTACTTC	TRBV7-8	NA	many	TRBJ2-7
CASSLTRDYEQYF	TGCGCCAGCAGCCTCACCCGGGACTACGAGCAGTACTTC	TRBV4-1	NA	NA	TRBJ2-7
CASSQGIGQGSTDTQYF	TGCGCCAGCAGCCAAGGCATTGGGCAGGGAAGCACAGATACGCAGTATTTT	TRBV4-1	NA	NA	TRBJ2-3
CASSQDRWGDEQFF	TGTGCCAGCAGTCAAGACAGGTGGGGCGATGAGCAGTTCTTC	TRBV28	NA	NA	TRBJ2-1
CAGERGSGDQETQYF	TGTGCCGGAGAAAGGGGTAGCGGGGACCAAGAGACCCAGTACTTC	TRBV2	TRBD2	few	TRBJ2-5
CASSQDPTSGKLGAGELFF	TGTGCCAGCAGCCAAGACCCGACTAGCGGGAAATTAGGCGCCGGGGAGCTGTTTTTT	TRBV3-1	TRBD2	few	TRBJ2-2
CASTSGASYYGYTF	TGTGCCAGCACCTCAGGGGCCTCCTATTATGGCTACACCTTC	TRBV13	NA	few	TRBJ1-2
CASSLRNLATNEKLFF	TGTGCCAGCAGTCTTCGGAACTTAGCAACTAATGAAAAACTGTTTTTT	TRBV28	NA	once	TRBJ1-4
CSGVRDSYSNQPQHF	TGCAGTGGAGTAAGGGACAGTTATAGCAATCAGCCCCAGCATTTT	TRBV20-1	TRBD1	few	TRBJ1-5
CASSCPWSDSSYEQYF	TGTGCCAGCAGCTGCCCCTGGTCCGACAGCTCCTACGAGCAGTACTTC	TRBV21-1	NA	many	TRBJ2-7
CASSLVVSQDNEQFF	TGTGCCAGCAGCTTAGTCGTCAGCCAAGACAATGAGCAGTTCTTC	TRBV7-9	NA	NA	TRBJ2-1
CSAPYRGIGNTIYF	TGCAGTGCCCCGTACAGGGGGATAGGAAACACCATATACTTT	TRBV20-1	TRBD1	once	TRBJ1-3
CASSQGWDNEQFF	TGTGCCAGCAGCCAAGGATGGGACAATGAGCAGTTCTTC	TRBV4-2	NA	many	TRBJ2-1
CSVEITSNEQFF	TGCAGCGTTGAGATAACTAGTAATGAGCAGTTCTTC	TRBV29-1	NA	few	TRBJ2-1
CASSLGLRGRYYNEQFF	TGTGCCAGCAGTTTGGGCCTCAGGGGCCGCTACTACAATGAGCAGTTCTTC	TRBV28	NA	NA	TRBJ2-1
CAISDLGQGANEQYF	TGTGCCATCAGTGACCTGGGACAGGGGGCCAACGAGCAGTACTTC	TRBV10-3	TRBD1	NA	TRBJ2-7
CATSRGIAWLAGGRDTQYF	TGTGCCACCAGCAGAGGGATCGCCTGGCTAGCGGGAGGTAGAGATACGCAGTATTTT	TRBV15	TRBD2	NA	TRBJ2-3
CASSLLPSVGYTDTQYF	TGTGCCAGCAGTTTATTGCCTAGCGTGGGTTATACAGATACGCAGTATTTT	TRBV27	NA	NA	TRBJ2-3
CASRQPGTYNEQFF	TGTGCCAGCAGACAACCGGGTACCTACAATGAGCAGTTCTTC	TRBV28	NA	few	TRBJ2-1
CASSLLTTTPQRAKNIQYF	TGTGCCAGCAGTTTACTAACAACCACCCCACAGAGAGCCAAAAACATTCAGTACTTC	TRBV28	NA	NA	TRBJ2-4
CSATRGAGTTQETQYF	TGCAGTGCGACCCGGGGGGCGGGAACGACCCAAGAGACCCAGTACTTC	TRBV20-1	NA	few	TRBJ2-5
CASSYSWTSGRAYEQYF	TGTGCCAGCAGTTATAGCTGGACTAGCGGGAGGGCCTACGAGCAGTACTTC	TRBV6-5	TRBD2	NA	TRBJ2-7
CSARASTGGNRPQHF	TGCAGTGCTAGAGCCTCGACAGGGGGCAATCGGCCCCAGCATTTT	TRBV20-1	TRBD1	NA	TRBJ1-5
CASSLREAPNEQFF	TGCGCCAGCAGTTTGCGGGAGGCCCCGAATGAGCAGTTCTTC	TRBV5-1	TRBD2	NA	TRBJ2-1
CAAGGRIAYEQYF	TGTGCCGCAGGTGGGAGGATCGCCTACGAGCAGTACTTC	TRBV7-2	NA	NA	TRBJ2-7
CASSYWDSVSGANVLTF	TGTGCCAGCAGTTACTGGGACAGCGTCTCTGGGGCCAACGTCCTGACTTTC	TRBV6-5	TRBD1	NA	TRBJ2-6
CASSEARDSTAYF	TGTGCCAGCAGTGAAGCTAGAGACAGTACCGCGTACTTC	TRBV6-1	NA	NA	TRBJ2-7
CASSSSLAGNYEQYF	TGTGCCAGCAGCTCCTCTTTAGCGGGAAACTACGAGCAGTACTTC	TRBV2	TRBD2	NA	TRBJ2-7
CASSLASGSGDTQYF	TGTGCCAGCAGTTTAGCCAGCGGGAGTGGAGATACGCAGTATTTT	TRBV28	TRBD2	NA	TRBJ2-3
CASSRRDKQGQYF	TGTGCCAGCAGCCGGAGGGACAAACAGGGGCAGTACTTC	TRBV7-2	NA	NA	TRBJ2-7
CSAVGTSGGVSEQFF	TGCAGTGCGGTCGGGACTAGCGGGGGGGTATCTGAGCAGTTCTTC	TRBV20-1	TRBD2	NA	TRBJ2-1
CASSQGAYTGELFF	TGCGCCAGCAGTCAGGGGGCTTACACCGGGGAGCTGTTTTTT	TRBV4-3	TRBD1	NA	TRBJ2-2
CASSLRRPMGTAKTDTQYF	TGTGCCAGCAGCTTAAGAAGACCCATGGGGACGGCCAAGACAGATACGCAGTATTTT	TRBV7-3	NA	NA	TRBJ2-3
CASSVGRGTGELFF	TGTGCCAGCAGTGTCGGGAGAGGCACCGGGGAGCTGTTTTTT	TRBV2	NA	once	TRBJ2-2
CSALTSGGDETQYF	TGCAGTGCACTCACTAGCGGGGGTGACGAGACCCAGTACTTC	TRBV20-1	TRBD2	NA	TRBJ2-5
CASSPVSGNTIYF	TGTGCCAGCAGCCCTGTCTCTGGAAACACCATATATTTT	TRBV7-9	NA	many	TRBJ1-3
CSVVEGNGANVLTF	TGCAGCGTTGTCGAGGGGAACGGGGCCAACGTCCTGACTTTC	TRBV29-1	NA	NA	TRBJ2-6
CASSFGTPPYKQYF	TGTGCCAGCAGCTTCGGGACCCCCCCCTACAAGCAGTACTTC	TRBV7-9	NA	NA	TRBJ2-7
CASSFVERNTIYF	TGTGCCAGCAGTTTCGTAGAACGGAACACCATATATTTT	TRBV28	NA	NA	TRBJ1-3